This T cell receptor (beta chain) was recorded in a study of CD8+ T cells in alopecia areata. Regarding the study as a whole: The study found higher clonality in lesional than normal scalp, especially in alopecia totalis/universalis. Scalp repertoires also include resident alphabeta T cells from normal skin. Possibly as an HLA-related effect, TCR sharing across patients appeared less clear than in mice.

This clone was observed many times. The antigen remains unidentified. The CDR3 contains 15 residues. Germline CDR1 is MDHEN and CDR2 is SYDVKM. V trimming: 5 bases; J trimming: 9 bases; junction bases outside the gene matches: 14. As the sequencing template, cDNA was produced by extracting RNA and reverse transcribing it. Using immunoSEQ multiplex PCR, the repertoire was profiled, and TCRdb retains in-frame clones only, with some absent. The sample carries about 150,000 clones, roughly 62% recorded once. The starting material was CD4+ T cells sorted from blood, obtained at week 0. The receptor was derived from a human donor with alopecia areata. The gene calls are TRBV28 and TRBJ2-7; 9 nucleotides line up with TRBD1. This chain's CDR3 is CASSILAGTGSWQYF. DNA of the CDR3: TGTGCCAGCAGTATATTAGCCGGGACAGGGTCGTGGCAGTACTTC.